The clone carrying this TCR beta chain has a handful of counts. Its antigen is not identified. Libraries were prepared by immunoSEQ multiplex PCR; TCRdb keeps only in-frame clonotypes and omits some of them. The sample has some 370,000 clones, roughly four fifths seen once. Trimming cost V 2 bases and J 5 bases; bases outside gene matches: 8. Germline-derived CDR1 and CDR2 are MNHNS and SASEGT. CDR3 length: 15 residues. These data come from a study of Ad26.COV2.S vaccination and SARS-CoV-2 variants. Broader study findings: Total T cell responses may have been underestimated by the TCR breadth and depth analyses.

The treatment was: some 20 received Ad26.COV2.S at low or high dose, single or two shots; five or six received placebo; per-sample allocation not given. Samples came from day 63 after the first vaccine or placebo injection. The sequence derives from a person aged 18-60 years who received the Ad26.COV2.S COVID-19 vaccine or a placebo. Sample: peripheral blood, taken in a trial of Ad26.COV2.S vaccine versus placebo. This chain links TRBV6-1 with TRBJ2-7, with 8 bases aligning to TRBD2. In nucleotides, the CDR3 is TGTGCCAGCAGTGAAACTAGCGGAACCCCTAACGAGCAGTACTTC. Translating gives CASSETSGTPNEQYF.